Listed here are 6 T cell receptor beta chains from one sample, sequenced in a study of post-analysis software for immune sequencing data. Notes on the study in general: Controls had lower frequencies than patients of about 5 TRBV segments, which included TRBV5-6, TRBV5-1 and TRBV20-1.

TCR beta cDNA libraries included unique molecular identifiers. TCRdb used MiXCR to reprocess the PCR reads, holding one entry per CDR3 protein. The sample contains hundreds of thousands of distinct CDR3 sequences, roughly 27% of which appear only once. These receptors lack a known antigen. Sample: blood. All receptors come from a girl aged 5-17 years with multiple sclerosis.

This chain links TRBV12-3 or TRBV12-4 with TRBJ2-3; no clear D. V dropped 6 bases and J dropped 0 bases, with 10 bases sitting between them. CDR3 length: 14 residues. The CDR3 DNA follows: TGTGCCAGCAGGCACCAAACGAGCACAGATACGCAGTATTTT. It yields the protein CASRHQTSTDTQYF.

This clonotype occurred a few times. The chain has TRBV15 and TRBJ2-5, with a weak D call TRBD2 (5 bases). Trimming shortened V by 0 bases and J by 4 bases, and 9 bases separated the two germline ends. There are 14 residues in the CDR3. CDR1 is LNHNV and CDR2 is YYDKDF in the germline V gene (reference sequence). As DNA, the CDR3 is TGTGCCACCAGCAGAGATCTCGAGGGAGAGACCCAGTACTTC. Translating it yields CATSRDLEGETQYF.

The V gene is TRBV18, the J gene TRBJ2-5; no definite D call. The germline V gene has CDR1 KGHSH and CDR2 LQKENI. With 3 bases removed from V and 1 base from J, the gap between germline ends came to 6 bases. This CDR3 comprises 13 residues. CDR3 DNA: TGTGCCAGCTCACCCGATCTCCAAGAGACCCAGTACTTC. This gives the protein CASSPDLQETQYF.

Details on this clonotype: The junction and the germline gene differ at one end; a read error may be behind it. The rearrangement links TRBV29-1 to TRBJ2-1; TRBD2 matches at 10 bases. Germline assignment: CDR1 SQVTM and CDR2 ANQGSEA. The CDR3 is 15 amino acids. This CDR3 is CSVEGAGGRYNGQFF. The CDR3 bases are TGCAGCGTTGAAGGAGCGGGAGGGAGGTACAATGGGCAGTTCTTC.

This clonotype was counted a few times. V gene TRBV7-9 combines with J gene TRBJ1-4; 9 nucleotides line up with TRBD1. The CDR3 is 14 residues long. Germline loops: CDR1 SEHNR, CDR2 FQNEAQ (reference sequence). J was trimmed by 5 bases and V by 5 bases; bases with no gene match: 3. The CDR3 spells CASSPTGGNEKLFF. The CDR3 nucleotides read TGTGCCAGCAGCCCGACAGGGGGAAATGAAAAACTGTTTTTT.

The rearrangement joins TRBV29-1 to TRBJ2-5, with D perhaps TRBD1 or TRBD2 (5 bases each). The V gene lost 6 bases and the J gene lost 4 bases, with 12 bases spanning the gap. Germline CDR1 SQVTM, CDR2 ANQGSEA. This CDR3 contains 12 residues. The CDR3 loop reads CSVGTLRETQYF. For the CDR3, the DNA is TGCAGCGTGGGGACCTTGAGAGAGACCCAGTACTTC.